This T cell receptor beta chain was retrieved from a study of monozygotic twins with inflammatory bowel disease. TCRdb reprocessed the 5' RACE reads and keeps a single row for each CDR3 protein, giving no DNA. This sample contains about 210,000 distinct CDR3 sequences. Isolation of total RNA was performed on whole blood, with no prior T cell sorting. This CDR3 region has 15 residues. Germline CDR1 and CDR2: SGHNT and YYREEE (reference sequence). The rearrangement joins TRBV5-4 to TRBJ2-1. The sample was blood. The receptor was isolated from a human donor with ulcerative colitis or Crohn's disease, or a healthy co-twin of an affected twin (not recorded which). This CDR3 reads CASSWGPHSDNEQFF.